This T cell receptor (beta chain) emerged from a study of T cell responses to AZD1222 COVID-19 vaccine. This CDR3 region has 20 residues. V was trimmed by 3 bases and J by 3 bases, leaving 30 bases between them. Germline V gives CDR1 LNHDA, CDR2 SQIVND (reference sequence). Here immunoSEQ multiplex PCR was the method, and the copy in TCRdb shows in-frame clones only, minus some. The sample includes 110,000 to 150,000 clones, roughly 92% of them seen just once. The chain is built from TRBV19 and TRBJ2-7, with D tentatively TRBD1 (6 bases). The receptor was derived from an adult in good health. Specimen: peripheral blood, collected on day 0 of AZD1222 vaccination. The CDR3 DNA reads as TGTGCCAGTAGTATCCGTCGCCGATCGAGGGGGAGTTCTAGTGACTACGAGCAGTACTTC. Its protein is CASSIRRRSRGSSSDYEQYF.